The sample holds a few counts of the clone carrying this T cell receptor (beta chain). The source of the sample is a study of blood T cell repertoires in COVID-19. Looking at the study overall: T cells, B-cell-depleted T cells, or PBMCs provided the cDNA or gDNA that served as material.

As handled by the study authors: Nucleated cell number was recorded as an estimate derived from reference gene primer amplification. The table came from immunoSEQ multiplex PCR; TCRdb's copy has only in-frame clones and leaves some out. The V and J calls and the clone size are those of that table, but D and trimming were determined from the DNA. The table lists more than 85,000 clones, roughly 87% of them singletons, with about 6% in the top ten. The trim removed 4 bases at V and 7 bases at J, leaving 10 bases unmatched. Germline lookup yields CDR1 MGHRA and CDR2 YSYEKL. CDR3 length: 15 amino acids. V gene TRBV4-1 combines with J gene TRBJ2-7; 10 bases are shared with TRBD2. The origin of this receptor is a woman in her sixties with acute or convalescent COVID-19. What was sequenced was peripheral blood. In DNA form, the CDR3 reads TGCGCCAGCAGCCCAGGGCTAGCGGGAGTTGAGGAGCAGTACTTC. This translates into CASSPGLAGVEEQYF.